The rows below give T cell receptor beta chains drawn from one sample of a study of early T cells in non-severe SARS-CoV-2 infection. TCRdb analysed the 5' RACE reads with MiXCR anew, one entry per CDR3 protein. The table includes tens of thousands of distinct CDR3 sequences, approximately 12% detected once. Sequenced material: whole blood. These receptors were taken from an adult who was a healthcare worker with PCR-confirmed SARS-CoV-2 infection or an uninfected control (not recorded which). The CDR3 runs from the conserved cysteine through the conserved F or W. D genes are given only for firm matches. Clone size is not always given. Where it is, it says once, few, many or a class for expanded clones.

d_gene: .; abundance: many; v_gene: TRBV4-2; j_gene: TRBJ1-5; CDR3aa: CASSPRRDSNQPQHF; CDR3nt: TGTGCCAGCAGCCCCCGGAGGGATAGCAATCAGCCCCAGCATTTT
d_gene: TRBD1; abundance: .; v_gene: TRBV5-1; j_gene: TRBJ2-7; CDR3aa: CASSKGSTGEVEQYF; CDR3nt: TGCGCCAGCAGCAAGGGGTCGACAGGGGAGGTCGAGCAGTACTTC
d_gene: .; abundance: .; v_gene: TRBV6-2/TRBV6-3; j_gene: TRBJ2-7; CDR3aa: CASSTRRRSSYEQYF; CDR3nt: TGTGCCAGCAGTACCCGCCGCAGGAGCTCCTACGAGCAGTACTTC
d_gene: .; abundance: .; v_gene: TRBV11-2; j_gene: TRBJ2-7; CDR3aa: CASSFGSEQYF; CDR3nt: TGTGCCAGCAGCTTTGGATCCGAGCAGTACTTC
d_gene: .; abundance: .; v_gene: TRBV7-2; j_gene: TRBJ1-2; CDR3aa: CASSLGPLDGYTF; CDR3nt: TGTGCCAGCAGCTTAGGGCCCCTGGATGGCTACACCTTC
d_gene: TRBD2; abundance: many; v_gene: TRBV11-3; j_gene: TRBJ2-1; CDR3aa: CASSYGGADNEQFF; CDR3nt: TGTGCCAGCAGTTACGGGGGGGCAGACAATGAGCAGTTCTTC
d_gene: .; abundance: .; v_gene: TRBV9; j_gene: TRBJ2-5; CDR3aa: CASSVGTTGRETQYF; CDR3nt: TGTGCCAGCAGCGTAGGGACCACAGGGAGGGAGACCCAGTACTTC
d_gene: .; abundance: .; v_gene: TRBV12-3/TRBV12-4; j_gene: TRBJ2-3; CDR3aa: CASRRSTSADTQYF; CDR3nt: TGTGCCAGCAGACGATCGACTAGTGCAGATACGCAGTATTTT
d_gene: .; abundance: .; v_gene: TRBV29-1; j_gene: TRBJ2-5; CDR3aa: CSVEGAWETQYF; CDR3nt: TGCAGCGTTGAGGGGGCTTGGGAGACCCAGTACTTC
d_gene: .; abundance: many; v_gene: TRBV2; j_gene: TRBJ2-7; CDR3aa: CASSEAFLAFGSRNEQYF; CDR3nt: TGTGCCAGCAGTGAAGCGTTTCTGGCCTTCGGGAGTCGGAACGAGCAGTACTTC
d_gene: TRBD1; abundance: many; v_gene: TRBV6-1; j_gene: TRBJ2-1; CDR3aa: CASRKGTGGQTPYNEQFF; CDR3nt: TGTGCCAGCAGGAAAGGGACAGGGGGCCAAACCCCCTACAATGAGCAGTTCTTC
d_gene: .; abundance: many; v_gene: TRBV18; j_gene: TRBJ2-7; CDR3aa: CASSPGDQGIYEQYF; CDR3nt: TGTGCCAGCTCACCCGGTGACCAGGGAATCTACGAGCAGTACTTC
d_gene: .; abundance: .; v_gene: TRBV7-9; j_gene: TRBJ1-1; CDR3aa: CASTTPMNTEAFF; CDR3nt: TGTGCCAGCACCACCCCGATGAACACTGAAGCTTTCTTT
d_gene: .; abundance: few; v_gene: TRBV3-1; j_gene: TRBJ2-1; CDR3aa: CASSQDASVREQFF; CDR3nt: TGTGCCAGCAGCCAAGATGCTTCGGTACGTGAGCAGTTCTTC
d_gene: .; abundance: .; v_gene: TRBV29-1; j_gene: TRBJ2-2; CDR3aa: CSAETPSSTGELFF; CDR3nt: TGCAGCGCCGAGACCCCATCGAGCACCGGGGAGCTGTTTTTT
d_gene: TRBD1; abundance: many; v_gene: TRBV23-1; j_gene: TRBJ1-5; CDR3aa: CASSQSYWDRKRWRQPQHF; CDR3nt: TGCGCCAGCAGTCAAAGTTATTGGGACAGAAAACGGTGGCGTCAGCCCCAGCATTTT
d_gene: .; abundance: few; v_gene: TRBV12-3/TRBV12-4; j_gene: TRBJ1-2; CDR3aa: CAIENDPKNAGRTNYGYTF; CDR3nt: TGTGCCATAGAAAACGATCCGAAAAATGCGGGCCGGACCAACTATGGCTACACCTTC
d_gene: TRBD2; abundance: .; v_gene: TRBV29-1; j_gene: TRBJ2-7; CDR3aa: CSAGGTSRGSEQYF; CDR3nt: TGCAGCGCGGGAGGGACTAGCCGTGGTAGCGAGCAGTACTTC
d_gene: .; abundance: .; v_gene: TRBV5-1; j_gene: TRBJ2-4; CDR3aa: CASSQRSDKNIQYF; CDR3nt: TGCGCCAGCAGCCAAAGGTCGGACAAAAACATTCAGTACTTC
d_gene: .; abundance: .; v_gene: TRBV7-9; j_gene: TRBJ1-6; CDR3aa: CASSRAGSSPLHF; CDR3nt: TGTGCCAGCAGCCGTGCCGGTTCTTCACCCCTCCACTTT
d_gene: .; abundance: many; v_gene: TRBV12-3/TRBV12-4; j_gene: TRBJ2-2; CDR3aa: CASSPPGGPFFSNTGELFF; CDR3nt: TGTGCCAGCAGTCCCCCCGGGGGGCCCTTTTTCTCGAACACCGGGGAGCTGTTTTTT
d_gene: TRBD2; abundance: many; v_gene: TRBV7-2; j_gene: TRBJ2-7; CDR3aa: CASSLAISGVYEQYF; CDR3nt: TGTGCCAGCAGCTTAGCGATTAGCGGGGTCTACGAGCAGTACTTC